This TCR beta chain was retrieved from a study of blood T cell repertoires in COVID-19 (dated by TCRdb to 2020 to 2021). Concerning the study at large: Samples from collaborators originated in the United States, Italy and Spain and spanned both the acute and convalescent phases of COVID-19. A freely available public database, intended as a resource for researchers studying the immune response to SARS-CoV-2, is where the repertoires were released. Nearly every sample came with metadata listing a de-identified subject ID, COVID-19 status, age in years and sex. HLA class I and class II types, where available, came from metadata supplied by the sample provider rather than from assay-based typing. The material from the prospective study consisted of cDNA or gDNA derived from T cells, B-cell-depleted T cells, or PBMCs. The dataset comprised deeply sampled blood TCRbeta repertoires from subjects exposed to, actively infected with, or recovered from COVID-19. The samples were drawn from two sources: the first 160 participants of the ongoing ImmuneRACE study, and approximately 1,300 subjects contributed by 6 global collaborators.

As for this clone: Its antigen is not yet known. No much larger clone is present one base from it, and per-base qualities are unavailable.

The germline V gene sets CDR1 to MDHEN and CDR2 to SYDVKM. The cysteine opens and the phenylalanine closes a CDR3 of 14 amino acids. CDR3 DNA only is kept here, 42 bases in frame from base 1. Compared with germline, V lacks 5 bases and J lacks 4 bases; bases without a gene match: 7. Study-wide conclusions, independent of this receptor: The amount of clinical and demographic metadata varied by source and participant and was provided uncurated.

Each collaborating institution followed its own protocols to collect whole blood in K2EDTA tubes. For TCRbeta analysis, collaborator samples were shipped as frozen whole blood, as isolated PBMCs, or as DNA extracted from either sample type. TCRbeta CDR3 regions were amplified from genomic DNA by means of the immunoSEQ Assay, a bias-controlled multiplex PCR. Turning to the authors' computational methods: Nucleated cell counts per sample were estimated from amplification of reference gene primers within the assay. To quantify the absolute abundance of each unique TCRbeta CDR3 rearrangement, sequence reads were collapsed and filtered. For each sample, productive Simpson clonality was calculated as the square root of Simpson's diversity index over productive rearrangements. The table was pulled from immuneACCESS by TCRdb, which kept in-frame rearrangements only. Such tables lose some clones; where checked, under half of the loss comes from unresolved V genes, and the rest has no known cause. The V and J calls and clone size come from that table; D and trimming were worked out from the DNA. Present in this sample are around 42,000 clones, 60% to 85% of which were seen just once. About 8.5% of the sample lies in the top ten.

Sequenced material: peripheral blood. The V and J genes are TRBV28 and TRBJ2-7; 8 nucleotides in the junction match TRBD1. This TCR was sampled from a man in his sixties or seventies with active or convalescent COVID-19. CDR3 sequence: CASSPIRTGYEQYF. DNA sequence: TGTGCCAGCAGTCCTATACGGACAGGGTACGAGCAGTACTTC.